A single sample gave rise to the 14 T cell receptor beta chains below, sequenced in a study of blood T cells in healthy people across ages. Primers used in a second PCR of about 7 to 12 cycles were a sample-barcoded 5' primer and a J-beta primer mix. TCRdb reanalysed the 5' RACE reads using MiXCR and keeps one entry per CDR3 protein. The data show approximately 2,000,000 distinct CDR3 sequences, about two fifths seen once. The sample was blood. Source of these receptors: a human donor in good health.

This chain links TRBV4-3 with TRBJ1-2; maybe TRBD1 (6 bases). Trimming took 0 bases from V and 3 from J, leaving 11 bases between them. This CDR3 has 15 residues. The germline CDR1 and CDR2 sequences are LGHNA and YSLEER. Here the CDR3 DNA reads TGCGCCAGCAGCCAAGAATATGGACAGTACTATGGCTACACCTTC. This sequence encodes CASSQEYGQYYGYTF.

Comment on this clonotype: Since a much larger clone is just one base distant, this may be a read error. The rearrangement links TRBV7-9 to TRBJ2-5; a possible D gene is TRBD2 (6 bases). Germline CDR1 reads SEHNR; CDR2 reads FQNEAQ (reference sequence). V was trimmed by 0 bases and J by 7 bases, leaving 12 bases between them. The CDR3 is 14 residues long. This CDR3 reads CASSLAGGEGTQYF. As DNA, the CDR3 is TGTGCCAGCAGCTTAGCGGGGGGAGAAGGGACCCAGTACTTC. Supplemented by reference TRBV7-9 and TRBJ2-5, the full variable domain reads DTGVSQNPRHKITKRGQNVTFRCDPISEHNRLYWYRQTLGQGPEFLTYFQNEAQLEKSRLLSDRFSAERPKGSFSTLEIQRTEQGDSAMYLCASSLAGGEGTQYFGPGTRLLVL.

V is TRBV4-3 and J is TRBJ2-3, with 8 bases that match TRBD1. V lost 2 bases to trimming and J lost 2 bases; unmatched junction nucleotides: 6. CDR1 LGHNA and CDR2 YSLEER come from the germline V gene. The CDR3 spans 16 residues. The CDR3 loop reads CASSQLSGGNTDTQYF. CDR3 bases: TGCGCCAGCAGCCAACTATCAGGGGGCAACACAGATACGCAGTATTTT.

The gene calls are TRBV7-2 and TRBJ2-5, with D unresolved. CDR1 SGHTA and CDR2 FQGNSA come from the germline V gene. V was pared by 2 bases and J by 3 bases, with 16 bases between. This CDR3 spans 16 amino acids. The CDR3 sequence is CASSLSLGVAEETQYF. DNA of the CDR3: TGTGCCAGCAGCTTATCTTTAGGCGTAGCCGAAGAGACCCAGTACTTC. Full variable domain (missing parts from reference TRBV7-2 and TRBJ2-5): GAGVSQSPSNKVTEKGKDVELRCDPISGHTALYWYRQSLGQGLEFLIYFQGNSAPDKSGLPSDRFSAERTGGSVSTLTIQRTQQEDSAVYLCASSLSLGVAEETQYFGPGTRLLVL.

This clonotype was seen a handful of times. The chain recombines TRBV7-2 with TRBJ2-7, with D possibly being TRBD1 or TRBD2 (5 bases each). Germline V gene data show CDR1 as SGHTA and CDR2 as FQGNSA. The CDR3 spans 14 residues. Trimming shortened V by 4 bases and J by 0 bases, and 10 bases separated the two germline ends. The CDR3 spells CASSWDGTSYEQYF. The CDR3 nucleotides read TGTGCCAGCAGCTGGGACGGTACCTCCTACGAGCAGTACTTC. The whole variable domain, filled in from reference TRBV7-2 and TRBJ2-7, reads GAGVSQSPSNKVTEKGKDVELRCDPISGHTALYWYRQSLGQGLEFLIYFQGNSAPDKSGLPSDRFSAERTGGSVSTLTIQRTQQEDSAVYLCASSWDGTSYEQYFGPGTRLTVT.

CDR3 sequence reads: CASSPALGSYGYTF. In nucleotides, the CDR3 is TGTGCCAGCAGTCCCGCCTTGGGCAGCTATGGCTACACCTTC. J is TRBJ1-2 and V is TRBV12-3 or TRBV12-4; D is ambiguous. V lost 5 bases, J lost 4 bases, and 14 bases lay in between. The CDR3 length is 14 residues.

This rearrangement joins TRBV29-1 to TRBJ2-4; D may match TRBD1 or TRBD2 (5 bases each). Gene TRBJ2-7 matches the end of the DNA better, so the J call may be wrong. Germline loops: CDR1 SQVTM, CDR2 ANQGSEA. The CDR3 totals 15 residues. The DNA of the CDR3 is TGCAGCGTTGAAGACCCGGGGCTTTCGTGGGGCGAGCAGTACTTC. Residues: CSVEDPGLSWGEQYF.

J is TRBJ1-4 and V is TRBV12-3 or TRBV12-4; TRBD1 is a possible D gene (6 bases). The CDR3 consists of 15 residues. Trimming left V 0 bases short and J 8 bases short, with 13 bases between. In DNA, the CDR3 is TGTGCCAGCAGTTTAGCGCTGAGGGGGGGGGAAAAACTGTTTTTT. Its translation is CASSLALRGGEKLFF.

The rearrangement joins TRBV5-6 to TRBJ2-3; TRBD1 might be the D (5 bases). CDR3 length: 14 residues. CDR1 and CDR2 (germline): SGHDT, YYEEEE. V shed 2 bases and J shed 2 bases, with 9 bases lying between them. CDR3 amino acids: CASSFPRDTDTQYF. Written as DNA, the CDR3 is TGTGCCAGCAGCTTTCCCAGGGACACAGATACGCAGTATTTT.

As regards this clonotype: A single base separates this from a much larger clone, so it may be a read error. The V call is TRBV12-3 or TRBV12-4, the J call TRBJ2-5, with TRBD2 as a possible D gene (7 bases). The CDR3 has 14 residues. The CDR3 spells CASTLDGGAAGQYF. CDR3 bases: TGTGCCAGCACTTTAGATGGGGGGGCAGCCGGGCAGTACTTC.

This clonotype has more than one count but fewer than ten. Here the CDR3 DNA reads TGTGCCAGCAGTGAAAGCTGGACAGGGACTGGGGAGCAGTACTTC. Translated: CASSESWTGTGEQYF. The rearrangement joins TRBV6-1 to TRBJ2-1; 8 bases match TRBD1. The J call may be incorrect, as the DNA end agrees better with TRBJ2-7. Germline loops: CDR1 MNHNS, CDR2 SASEGT. The CDR3 has 15 residues.

This chain joins TRBV7-6 and TRBJ2-5, with D possibly being TRBD1 (6 bases). V lost 1 base and J lost 11, with 20 bases in between. The CDR3 totals 15 residues. The germline V gene has CDR1 SGHVS and CDR2 FNYEAQ. As DNA, the CDR3 is TGTGCCAGCAGCTTAGAGGCAGGGGCCCCGGAAAGGCAGTACTTC. Its protein product is CASSLEAGAPERQYF. Full variable domain (rest looked up from reference TRBV7-6 and TRBJ2-5): GAGVSQSPRYKVTKRGQDVALRCDPISGHVSLYWYRQALGQGPEFLTYFNYEAQQDKSGLPNDRFSAERPEGSISTLTIQRTEQRDSAMYRCASSLEAGAPERQYFGPGTRLLVL.

The chain has TRBV5-1 and TRBJ1-4; the match to TRBD1 covers 9 bases. J gave up 5 bases and V 3 bases, and 8 bases lay outside the gene matches. This CDR3 region has 16 residues. Germline V gene sequence: CDR1 SGHRS, CDR2 YFSETQ. CDR3 in amino acids: CASSSHTTGGNEKLFF. CDR3 nucleotide sequence: TGCGCCAGCAGCTCGCATACGACAGGGGGGAATGAAAAACTGTTTTTT.

V gene TRBV12-3 or TRBV12-4 combines with J gene TRBJ1-6; the D gene is possibly TRBD1 (5 bases). The CDR3 extends over 13 amino acids. The V gene lost 6 bases and the J gene lost 14 bases, with 17 bases spanning the gap. Here the CDR3 DNA reads TGTGCCAGCAGGAGAGGGACGGGTTTGGCCCTCCACTTT. This translates into CASRRGTGLALHF.